These 9 T cell receptor beta chains came from one sample sequenced in a study of stem cell transplantation in POMP-related autoinflammatory disease. Assay: immunoSEQ multiplex PCR; the TCRdb copy retains only in-frame clones and omits some. The profile shows about 2,200 clones, roughly 91% of them singletons. Sequenced here: Tregs from PBMCs, sampled after stem cell transplantation. These receptors were collected from a human patient with POMP-related autoinflammation and immune dysregulation (PRAID). Among the T cells, some may be from the graft donor.

This sequence joins TRBV7-9 and TRBJ1-2, with TRBD1 matching 9 bases. Trimming cost V 5 bases and J 4 bases; bases outside gene matches: 8. Germline values: CDR1 SEHNR, CDR2 FQNEAQ (reference sequence). The CDR3 totals 15 residues. The CDR3 is CASSPTTGGIYGYTF. DNA of the CDR3: TGTGCCAGCAGCCCGACGACAGGGGGGATCTATGGCTACACCTTC.

This chain uses TRBV10-3 with TRBJ1-3; no firm D call. Trimming cost V 10 bases and J 4 bases, with 17 bases left between them. CDR3 size: 14 residues. The germline CDR1 and CDR2 sequences are ENHRY and SYGVKD. The CDR3 loop reads CATYSVGSGNTIYF. The CDR3 region has the DNA TGTGCCACGTATTCGGTTGGTTCAGGAAACACCATATATTTT.

V and J are TRBV19 and TRBJ1-2; maybe TRBD1 (5 bases). Trimming cost V 4 bases and J 4 bases, with 16 bases left between them. The germline V gene encodes CDR1 LNHDA and CDR2 SQIVND (reference sequence). The CDR3 is 15 residues long. The CDR3, as DNA: TGTGCCAGTAGTACCAGACAGAGACGGGGCTATGGCTACACCTTC. Its translation is CASSTRQRRGYGYTF.

This chain uses TRBV18 with TRBJ2-3; no clear D. The CDR3 consists of 12 residues. The V end lost 0 bases, the J end lost 2 bases, and 0 bases lay between the germline ends. Per the germline V gene, CDR1 is KGHSH and CDR2 is LQKENI. DNA of the CDR3: TGTGCCAGCTCACCACCCACAGATACGCAGTATTTT. This translates into CASSPPTDTQYF.

The V gene is TRBV27, the J gene TRBJ1-6, with a weak D call TRBD1 (6 bases). V lost 2 bases and J lost 6, with 11 bases in between. The CDR3 has 15 amino acids. Germline-derived CDR1 and CDR2 are MNHEY and SMNVEV (reference sequence). The CDR3: CASSLEGGVNSPLHF. The CDR3 bases are TGTGCCAGCAGTTTAGAGGGGGGGGTTAATTCACCCCTCCACTTT.

This clone appeared a few times. The chain links TRBV7-9 to TRBJ1-6; no clear D gene. The length of the CDR3 is 13 residues. Per germline, CDR1 SEHNR and CDR2 FQNEAQ (reference sequence). V was trimmed by 5 bases and J by 9 bases, leaving 11 bases between them. CDR3 protein: CASSARGSSPLHF. The CDR3 nucleotides read TGTGCCAGCAGCGCCCGGGGAAGTTCACCCCTCCACTTT.

The chain combines TRBV15 with TRBJ1-2, with no clear D. V gave up 1 base and J gave up 7 bases, with 19 bases separating them. CDR1 is LNHNV and CDR2 is YYDKDF in the germline V gene (reference sequence). The CDR3 covers 16 residues. CDR3 sequence: CATSRVRKLTVSGYTF. DNA for the CDR3: TGTGCCACCAGCAGAGTCCGGAAACTGACCGTCTCTGGCTACACCTTC.

This chain joins TRBV7-9 and TRBJ2-1, with 8 bases lining up with TRBD1. Germline CDR1 and CDR2: SEHNR and FQNEAQ (reference sequence). J gave up 6 bases and V 2 bases, and 6 bases lay outside the gene matches. This CDR3 has 15 amino acids. The CDR3 loop is CASSLFSDRGNEQFF. As DNA, the CDR3 is TGTGCCAGCAGCTTATTCTCCGACAGGGGCAATGAGCAGTTCTTC. Drawing the rest from reference TRBV7-9 and TRBJ2-1, the complete variable domain is DTGVSQNPRHKITKRGQNVTFRCDPISEHNRLYWYRQTLGQGPEFLTYFQNEAQLEKSRLLSDRFSAERPKGSFSTLEIQRTEQGDSAMYLCASSLFSDRGNEQFFGPGTRLTVL.

This clone was seen once. The rearrangement uses TRBV7-9 and TRBJ2-2, with a weak D call TRBD1 (6 bases). The CDR3 runs 14 residues. The germline CDR1 and CDR2 sequences are SEHNR and FQNEAQ (reference sequence). V was shortened by 5 bases and J by 7 bases, with 14 bases between the two germline ends. The CDR3 coding sequence is TGTGCCAGCAGCCTCGACAGGTCCGGCGGGGAGCTGTTTTTT. Its protein product is CASSLDRSGGELFF.